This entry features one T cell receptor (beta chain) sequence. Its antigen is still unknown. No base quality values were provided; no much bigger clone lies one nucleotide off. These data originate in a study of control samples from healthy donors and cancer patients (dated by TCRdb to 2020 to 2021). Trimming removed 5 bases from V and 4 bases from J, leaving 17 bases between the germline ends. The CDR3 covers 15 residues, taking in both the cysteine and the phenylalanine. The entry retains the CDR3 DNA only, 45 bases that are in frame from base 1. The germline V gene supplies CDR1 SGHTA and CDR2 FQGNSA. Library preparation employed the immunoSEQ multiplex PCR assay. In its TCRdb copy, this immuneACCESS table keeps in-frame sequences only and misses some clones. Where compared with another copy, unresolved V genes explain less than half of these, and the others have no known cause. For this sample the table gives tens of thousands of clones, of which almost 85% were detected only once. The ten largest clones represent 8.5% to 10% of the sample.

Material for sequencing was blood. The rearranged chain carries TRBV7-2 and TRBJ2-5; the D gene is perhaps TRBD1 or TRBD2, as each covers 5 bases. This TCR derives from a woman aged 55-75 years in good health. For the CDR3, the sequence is CASSPRAWDGETQYF. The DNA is TGTGCCAGCAGCCCCCGAGCGTGGGACGGAGAGACCCAGTACTTC. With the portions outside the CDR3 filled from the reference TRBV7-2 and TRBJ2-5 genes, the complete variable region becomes GAGVSQSPSNKVTEKGKDVELRCDPISGHTALYWYRQSLGQGLEFLIYFQGNSAPDKSGLPSDRFSAERTGGSVSTLTIQRTQQEDSAVYLCASSPRAWDGETQYFGPGTRLLVL.